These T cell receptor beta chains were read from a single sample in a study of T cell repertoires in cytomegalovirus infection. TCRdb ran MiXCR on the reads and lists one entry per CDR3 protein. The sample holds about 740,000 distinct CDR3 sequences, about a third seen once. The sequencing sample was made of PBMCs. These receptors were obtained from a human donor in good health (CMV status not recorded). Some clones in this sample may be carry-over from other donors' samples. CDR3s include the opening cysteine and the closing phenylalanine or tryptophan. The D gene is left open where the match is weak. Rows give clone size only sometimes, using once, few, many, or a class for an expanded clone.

CDR3: CASSLLPHEQFF
DNA: TGTGCCAGCAGTTTACTGCCCCATGAGCAGTTCTTC
V: TRBV12-3/TRBV12-4
J: TRBJ2-1
D: .
length: 12
size: .

CDR3: CASSNPGPLGRNEQFF
DNA: TGTGCCAGTAGTAACCCGGGACCCCTCGGGAGGAATGAGCAGTTCTTC
V: TRBV19
J: TRBJ2-1
D: TRBD2
length: 16
size: .

CDR3: CASMGVGADTEAFF
DNA: TGTGCCAGCATGGGGGTAGGGGCAGACACTGAAGCTTTCTTT
V: TRBV6-1
J: TRBJ1-1
D: .
length: 14
size: .

CDR3: CASGVNWAFF
DNA: TGTGCCAGCGGGGTCAATTGGGCTTTCTTT
V: TRBV3-1
J: TRBJ1-1
D: .
length: 10
size: few

CDR3: CASSLGGTSGTDTQYF
DNA: TGCGCCAGCAGCTTGGGGGGGACTAGCGGCACAGATACGCAGTATTTT
V: TRBV5-1
J: TRBJ2-3
D: TRBD2
length: 16
size: .

CDR3: CASSLNSGGAPTGELFF
DNA: TGTGCCAGCAGCCTGAATAGCGGGGGGGCACCCACCGGGGAGCTGTTTTTT
V: TRBV7-9
J: TRBJ2-2
D: TRBD2
length: 17
size: .

CDR3: CASSWRRRLGTDTQTF
DNA: TGTGCCAGCAGTTGGCGGCGGCGCCTGGGGACAGATACTCAGACTTTT
V: TRBV28
J: TRBJ2-3
D: TRBD1
length: 16
size: .

CDR3: CASSLNQQGPATDTQYF
DNA: TGTGCCAGCAGCTTAAATCAACAGGGGCCGGCGACAGATACGCAGTATTTT
V: TRBV7-3
J: TRBJ2-3
D: TRBD1
length: 17
size: few

CDR3: CASSSFANYGYTF
DNA: TGTGCCAGCAGTTCGTTTGCTAACTATGGCTACACCTTC
V: TRBV12-3/TRBV12-4
J: TRBJ1-2
D: .
length: 13
size: few

CDR3: CASSPQTPQHFF
DNA: TGTGCAAGCAGCCCTCAGACGCCTCAGCATTTCTTC
V: TRBV7-9
J: TRBJ2-1
D: .
length: 12
size: .

CDR3: CASSPKTGGKLFF
DNA: TGTGCCAGCAGCCCCAAGACAGGGGGAAAACTGTTTTTT
V: TRBV4-2
J: TRBJ1-4
D: TRBD1
length: 13
size: .

CDR3: CASSFVHGNTEAFF
DNA: TGTGCCAGCAGCTTCGTTCACGGGAACACTGAAGCTTTCTTT
V: TRBV7-3
J: TRBJ1-1
D: .
length: 14
size: .

CDR3: CASSPGTGDSYEQYF
DNA: TGTGCCAGCAGTCCCGGGACAGGGGACTCCTACGAGCAGTACTTC
V: TRBV7-6
J: TRBJ2-7
D: TRBD1
length: 15
size: many

CDR3: CSATLETGLETQYF
DNA: TGCAGTGCCACACTTGAGACAGGGTTGGAGACCCAGTACTTC
V: TRBV20-1
J: TRBJ2-5
D: TRBD1
length: 14
size: .

CDR3: CASSLDYQGHYEQFF
DNA: TGTGCCAGCAGTTTAGATTATCAGGGGCACTATGAGCAGTTCTTC
V: TRBV28
J: TRBJ2-1
D: .
length: 15
size: .

CDR3: CASSIDLEAFF
DNA: TGTGCCAGTAGTATAGACCTAGAAGCTTTCTTT
V: TRBV19
J: TRBJ1-1
D: .
length: 11
size: many

CDR3: CASSLRPGPSDTQYF
DNA: TGTGCCAGCAGCTTACGACCCGGACCATCCGATACGCAGTATTTT
V: TRBV7-2
J: TRBJ2-3
D: .
length: 15
size: once

CDR3: CATSDSGTVNSNQPQHF
DNA: TGTGCCACCAGTGATTCCGGGACAGTGAATAGCAATCAGCCCCAGCATTTT
V: TRBV24-1
J: TRBJ1-5
D: TRBD1
length: 17
size: .

CDR3: CASSVNRNNYGYNF
DNA: TGTGCCAGCAGCGTAAACAGGAATAACTATGGCTACAACTTC
V: TRBV9
J: TRBJ1-2
D: .
length: 14
size: .

CDR3: CASSQGGGTYEQYF
DNA: TGTGCCAGCAGCCAGGGGGGAGGTACCTACGAGCAGTACTTC
V: TRBV6-5
J: TRBJ2-7
D: .
length: 14
size: few

CDR3: CSGALAGFEQFF
DNA: TGCAGCGGGGCCCTAGCGGGGTTTGAGCAGTTCTTC
V: TRBV29-1
J: TRBJ2-1
D: TRBD2
length: 12
size: .

CDR3: CASSSPSGSSYNEQFF
DNA: TGTGCCAGCAGCTCGCCTAGCGGGAGCTCCTACAATGAGCAGTTCTTC
V: TRBV11-2
J: TRBJ2-1
D: TRBD2
length: 16
size: few

CDR3: CASGSPGNTGELFF
DNA: TGTGCCAGCGGGTCCCCGGGGAACACCGGGGAGCTGTTTTTT
V: TRBV5-4
J: TRBJ2-2
D: .
length: 14
size: .

CDR3: CASSSTGQGAVYEQYF
DNA: TGTGCCAGCAGTTCTACGGGACAGGGGGCTGTATACGAGCAGTACTTC
V: TRBV7-9
J: TRBJ2-7
D: TRBD1
length: 16
size: few

CDR3: CASSLLDTYEQYF
DNA: TGTGCCAGCAGTCTATTGGACACCTACGAGCAGTACTTC
V: TRBV27
J: TRBJ2-7
D: .
length: 13
size: many

CDR3: CASSLSGSGDEQFF
DNA: TGTGCCAGCTCACTTAGCGGAAGTGGCGATGAGCAGTTCTTC
V: TRBV18
J: TRBJ2-1
D: .
length: 14
size: .

CDR3: CASSLAGQGAFGLQETQYF
DNA: TGTGCCAGCAGCTTGGCGGGACAGGGGGCTTTCGGTCTCCAAGAGACCCAGTACTTC
V: TRBV5-5
J: TRBJ2-5
D: TRBD1
length: 19
size: .

CDR3: CSARKTGGNQPQHF
DNA: TGCAGTGCTAGAAAAACAGGTGGCAATCAGCCCCAGCATTTT
V: TRBV20-1
J: TRBJ1-5
D: .
length: 14
size: .

CDR3: CATSDWDLGGYTF
DNA: TGTGCCACCAGTGATTGGGACCTTGGGGGCTACACCTTC
V: TRBV24-1
J: TRBJ1-2
D: .
length: 13
size: .

CDR3: CSAPGTGTPTNEKLFF
DNA: TGCAGTGCTCCCGGGACAGGGACTCCAACTAATGAAAAACTGTTTTTT
V: TRBV20-1
J: TRBJ1-4
D: TRBD1
length: 16
size: .

CDR3: CSVGQGGGELFF
DNA: TGCAGCGTTGGACAGGGCGGCGGGGAGCTGTTTTTT
V: TRBV29-1
J: TRBJ2-2
D: TRBD1
length: 12
size: few

CDR3: CASSWARGHAHEQFF
DNA: TGTGCCAGCAGTTGGGCCAGGGGTCATGCACATGAGCAGTTCTTC
V: TRBV6-2/TRBV6-3
J: TRBJ2-1
D: .
length: 15
size: few

CDR3: CSVRTSAGGTDTQYF
DNA: TGCAGCGTTAGAACTTCAGCGGGGGGGACAGATACGCAGTATTTT
V: TRBV29-1
J: TRBJ2-3
D: TRBD2
length: 15
size: few

CDR3: CASSQDAGAHTEAFF
DNA: TGTGCCAGCAGCCAAGATGCAGGGGCGCACACTGAAGCTTTCTTT
V: TRBV4-2
J: TRBJ1-1
D: .
length: 15
size: .

CDR3: CSASRQERAFF
DNA: TGCAGTGCTTCTAGACAGGAAAGAGCTTTCTTT
V: TRBV20-1
J: TRBJ1-1
D: .
length: 11
size: .

CDR3: CAGRLGLFEKETQYF
DNA: TGTGCCGGGAGACTGGGACTCTTTGAAAAAGAGACCCAGTACTTC
V: TRBV7-9
J: TRBJ2-5
D: .
length: 15
size: few

CDR3: CASSLAEVAPLETQYF
DNA: TGCGCCAGCAGCTTGGCCGAGGTAGCCCCCTTGGAGACCCAGTACTTC
V: TRBV5-1
J: TRBJ2-5
D: .
length: 16
size: .

CDR3: CASSQDVTGGFYNEQFF
DNA: TGCGCCAGCAGCCAAGATGTCACAGGGGGTTTCTACAATGAGCAGTTCTTC
V: TRBV4-1
J: TRBJ2-1
D: TRBD1
length: 17
size: .

CDR3: CSAEGPTRGSEQYF
DNA: TGCAGTGCTGAGGGGCCAACCAGGGGGAGCGAGCAGTACTTC
V: TRBV20-1
J: TRBJ2-7
D: TRBD1
length: 14
size: few

CDR3: CASLPAYRVEETQYF
DNA: TGTGCCAGCCTACCCGCGTACCGGGTAGAGGAGACCCAGTACTTC
V: TRBV5-8
J: TRBJ2-5
D: .
length: 15
size: .

CDR3: CSARDLGGGHGELFF
DNA: TGCAGTGCTAGAGATCTGGGGGGCGGCCACGGGGAGCTGTTTTTT
V: TRBV20-1
J: TRBJ2-2
D: .
length: 15
size: .

CDR3: CSVEKPGGYQETQYF
DNA: TGCAGCGTTGAAAAGCCGGGGGGGTACCAAGAGACCCAGTACTTC
V: TRBV29-1
J: TRBJ2-5
D: TRBD2
length: 15
size: few

CDR3: CASSLLQGTGDQPQHF
DNA: TGCGCCAGCAGCCTACTACAGGGGACTGGGGATCAGCCCCAGCATTTT
V: TRBV4-1
J: TRBJ1-5
D: TRBD1
length: 16
size: many